The 21 T cell receptor beta chains in this list originate from one sample, sequenced in a study of blood T cell repertoires in COVID-19. The data were produced by immunoSEQ multiplex PCR, yet TCRdb's version contains in-frame clones alone and is incomplete. The table lists fewer than 90,000 clones, around four fifths of them singletons. Specimen: peripheral blood. The receptors originated from a man aged 55 to 70 with COVID-19, enrolled during active disease.

CDR3 residues: CASSLPRTLTF. The CDR3 nucleotides read TGTGCCAGCAGTTTACCGCGGACTCTAACCTTC. This rearrangement joins TRBV27 to TRBJ1-2; no reliable D call. The CDR3 spans 11 residues. Trimming cost V 2 bases and J 14 bases, with 12 bases left between them. Germline V gives CDR1 MNHEY, CDR2 SMNVEV (reference sequence).

This clone was counted ten times or more. The CDR3 here is CASSFGQGALLETQYF. The CDR3 bases are TGCGCCAGCAGCTTTGGACAGGGGGCATTATTGGAGACCCAGTACTTC. The V and J genes are TRBV5-1 and TRBJ2-5; 11 bases are a match to TRBD1. CDR1 SGHRS and CDR2 YFSETQ come from the germline V gene. V shed 2 bases and J 5 bases; nucleotides not matched to a gene: 8. This CDR3 comprises 16 residues.

This rearrangement joins TRBV6-5 to TRBJ1-6, with D perhaps TRBD1 (6 bases). CDR3 length: 15 amino acids. Trimming cost V 5 bases and J 5 bases, with 13 bases left between them. CDR1 is MNHEY, CDR2 SVGAGI, per germline. The DNA of the CDR3 is TGTGCCAGCAGTACAGGGAGCCTCCATAATTCACCCCTCCACTTT. It yields the protein CASSTGSLHNSPLHF.

This clone appeared a few times. This chain connects TRBV2 to TRBJ2-7, with D possibly being TRBD2 (6 bases). Germline V gene lookup returns CDR1 SNHLY and CDR2 FYNNEI. There are 15 residues in the CDR3. V was pared by 5 bases and J by 0 bases, with 14 bases between. The CDR3 DNA reads TGTGCCAGCAGTATCCGGGACTCCTACTCCTACGAGCAGTACTTC. This encodes CASSIRDSYSYEQYF.

The rearrangement uses TRBV6-5 and TRBJ1-1; D unclear. The CDR3 runs to 12 residues. Germline loops: CDR1 MNHEY, CDR2 SVGAGI. V shed 8 bases and J shed 2 bases, with 9 bases lying between them. The CDR3 loop is CASGNRNTEAFF. The DNA of the CDR3 is TGTGCCAGCGGAAACAGAAACACTGAAGCTTTCTTT.

This rearrangement joins TRBV9 to TRBJ2-7, with D maybe TRBD1 (6 bases). Germline V gives CDR1 SGDLS, CDR2 YYNGEE. The CDR3 contains 14 residues. The ends were cut back, 6 bases at V and 2 bases at J, with 15 bases in the middle. CDR3 loop: CASNQRDIAYEQYF. CDR3 nucleotides: TGTGCCAGCAACCAACGGGACATAGCCTACGAGCAGTACTTC.

V is TRBV9 and J is TRBJ2-3, with 7 nucleotides matching TRBD1. Germline CDR1 reads SGDLS; CDR2 reads YYNGEE. The CDR3 runs 16 residues. The ends lost 4 bases at V and 1 base at J; junction bases unmatched: 9. CDR3 sequence reads: CASSTRTGSGTDTQYF. The DNA of the CDR3 is TGTGCCAGCAGCACGAGGACAGGATCAGGCACAGATACGCAGTATTTT.

The CDR3, as DNA: TGTGCCAGCAGTGGTGGTTCGGCCTACGAGCAGTACTTC. Its translation: CASSGGSAYEQYF. The chain employs TRBV2 and TRBJ2-7; D gene unclear. The V end lost 4 bases, the J end lost 2 bases, and 9 bases lay between the germline ends. Germline V gives CDR1 SNHLY, CDR2 FYNNEI. The CDR3 is made up of 13 amino acids. The complete variable domain, with remaining parts taken from reference TRBV2 and TRBJ2-7, reads EPEVTQTPSHQVTQMGQEVILRCVPISNHLYFYWYRQILGQKVEFLVSFYNNEISEKSEIFDDQFSVERPDGSNFTLKIRSTKLEDSAMYFCASSGGSAYEQYFGPGTRLTVT.

This clone was detected a few times. The J gene is TRBJ2-3, the V gene TRBV5-1, with TRBD1 as a possible D gene (6 bases). Trimming cost V 3 bases and J 2 bases, with 13 bases left between them. Germline loops: CDR1 SGHRS, CDR2 YFSETQ. CDR3 size: 15 residues. The CDR3 here is CASSSIGQPTDTQYF. Here the CDR3 DNA reads TGCGCCAGCAGCTCGATCGGACAGCCCACAGATACGCAGTATTTT.

The chain is built from TRBV29-1 and TRBJ2-7, with 11 bases that match TRBD2. CDR3 length equals 15 residues. Unmatched junction bases numbered 6, after V lost 1 base and J lost 4 bases. The germline gives CDR1 SQVTM, CDR2 ANQGSEA. The CDR3 DNA sequence: TGCAGCGTTGAAGCCGGGACTAGCGGAGATTACGAGCAGTACTTC. It encodes CSVEAGTSGDYEQYF.

The chain has TRBV15 and TRBJ2-4; 7 bases match TRBD1. V dropped 2 bases and J dropped 0; count of bases not matched to a gene: 4. From germline, CDR1 is LNHNV and CDR2 YYDKDF (reference sequence). The CDR3 is 16 amino acids. The CDR3 here is CATSRKTGPAKNIQYF. As DNA, the CDR3 is TGTGCCACCAGCAGAAAGACAGGGCCAGCCAAAAACATTCAGTACTTC.

The chain links TRBV30 to TRBJ2-5; no firm D call. Germline CDR1 and CDR2: GTSNPN and SVGIG (reference sequence). The V end lost 2 bases, the J end lost 5 bases, and 12 bases lay between the germline ends. This CDR3 is 13 amino acids long. The CDR3, as DNA: TGTGCCTGGAGTCTCTCTGGCGGTGAGACCCAGTACTTC. As protein: CAWSLSGGETQYF.

This clone is medium-sized (0.01 to 0.1%). This rearrangement joins TRBV29-1 to TRBJ1-1, with no clear D. Germline CDR1 is SQVTM and CDR2 is ANQGSEA. The CDR3 has 13 amino acids. Trimming took off 6 bases at V and 13 bases at J, with 24 bases between the two ends. The CDR3, as DNA: TGCAGCGTGCGGCCCGGGTCTATATTTGATTATTTCTTT. The encoded protein is CSVRPGSIFDYFF.

J is TRBJ2-7 and V is TRBV10-2; a possible D gene is TRBD2 (7 bases). Trimming took off 6 bases at V and 6 bases at J, with 18 bases between the two ends. The germline gives CDR1 WSHSY, CDR2 SAAADI. This CDR3 is 14 amino acids long. For the CDR3, the DNA is TGCGCCAGCAGCCCTTCCCGACGGGGGGCCGAGCAGTACTTC. It translates to CASSPSRRGAEQYF.

A single count supports this clone. The rearrangement uses TRBV6-4 and TRBJ1-5, with a tentative D call TRBD1 (5 bases). CDR1 is MRHNA, CDR2 SNTAGT, per germline. The CDR3 contains 15 residues. Trimming removed 3 bases at V and 2 bases at J, with 11 bases between. The CDR3, as DNA: TGTGCCAGCAGTGATAGTAGGGGCGGCAATCAGCCCCAGCATTTT. Translation: CASSDSRGGNQPQHF.

This clone turned up a few times. V usage is TRBV2 and J usage is TRBJ2-2; D gene uncertain. The CDR3 totals 13 residues. The germline V gene encodes CDR1 SNHLY and CDR2 FYNNEI. V lost 7 bases, J lost 7 bases, and 13 bases lay in between. The CDR3 loop reads CASKTAKNGELFF. The CDR3, as DNA: TGTGCCAGCAAAACTGCGAAGAACGGGGAGCTGTTTTTT.

The chain employs TRBV7-3 and TRBJ2-1; the match to TRBD2 covers 7 bases. V lost 6 bases and J lost 6; bases outside the gene matches: 8. Germline values: CDR1 SGHTA, CDR2 FQGTGA. This CDR3 comprises 14 residues. CDR3 in amino acids: CASSSTGGSNEQFF. The CDR3 DNA reads TGTGCCAGCAGTTCAACGGGAGGTTCCAATGAGCAGTTCTTC.

In its sample, this clone was seen a few times. The chain is built from TRBV2 and TRBJ1-5, with 9 bases aligning to TRBD1. Per the germline V gene, CDR1 is SNHLY and CDR2 is FYNNEI. Trimming took 7 bases from V and 8 from J; bases not matched to a gene: 3. The CDR3 has 12 amino acids. Written as DNA, the CDR3 is TGTGCCAGCACCCGGGACAGGGAGCCCCAGCATTTT. Translating it yields CASTRDREPQHF.

The rearrangement uses TRBV5-1 and TRBJ1-6, with D possibly being TRBD1 (6 bases). The CDR3 spans 15 residues. The germline CDR1 and CDR2 sequences are SGHRS and YFSETQ. V shed 1 base and J shed 7 bases, with 12 bases lying between them. CDR3 sequence reads: CASSLNAGVNSPLHF. In nucleotides, the CDR3 is TGCGCCAGCAGCTTGAACGCAGGGGTCAATTCACCCCTCCACTTT. Full variable domain (rest looked up from reference TRBV5-1 and TRBJ1-6): KAGVTQTPRYLIKTRGQQVTLSCSPISGHRSVSWYQQTPGQGLQFLFEYFSETQRNKGNFPGRFSGRQFSNSRSEMNVSTLELGDSALYLCASSLNAGVNSPLHFGNGTRLTVT.

In its sample, this clone was seen a few times. The chain carries TRBV28 and TRBJ1-1, with D tentatively TRBD1 (6 bases). Germline V gives CDR1 MDHEN, CDR2 SYDVKM. The CDR3 has 13 residues. V lost 7 bases to trimming and J lost 4 bases, with 13 bases between them. CDR3 amino acids: CASKTGWATEAFF. DNA for the CDR3: TGTGCCAGCAAAACAGGGTGGGCCACTGAAGCTTTCTTT.

This clone has just a few counts. The chain employs TRBV4-2 and TRBJ1-6; D remains ambiguous. This CDR3 has 14 amino acids. Germline V gene data show CDR1 as LGHNA and CDR2 as YNFKEQ. V was pared by 0 bases and J by 7 bases, with 7 bases between. The CDR3 sequence: CASSQDWRNSPLHF. The CDR3 DNA reads as TGTGCCAGCAGCCAAGATTGGCGGAATTCACCCCTCCACTTT.